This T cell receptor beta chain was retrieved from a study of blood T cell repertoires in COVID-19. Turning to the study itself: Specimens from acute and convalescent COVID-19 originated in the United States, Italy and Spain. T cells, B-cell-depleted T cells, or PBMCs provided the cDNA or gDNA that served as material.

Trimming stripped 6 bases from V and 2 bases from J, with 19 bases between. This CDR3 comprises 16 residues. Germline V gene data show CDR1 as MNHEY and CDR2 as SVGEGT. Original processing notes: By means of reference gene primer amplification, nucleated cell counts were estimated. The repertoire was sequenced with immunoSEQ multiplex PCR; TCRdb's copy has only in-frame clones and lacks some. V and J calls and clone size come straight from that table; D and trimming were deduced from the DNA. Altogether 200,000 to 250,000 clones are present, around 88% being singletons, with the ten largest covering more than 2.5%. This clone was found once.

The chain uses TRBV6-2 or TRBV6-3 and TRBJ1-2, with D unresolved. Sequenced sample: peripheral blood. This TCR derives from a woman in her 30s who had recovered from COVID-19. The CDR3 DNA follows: TGTGCCAGCAGCCTAGGACTTTCTCCATTGAACTATGGCTACACCTTC. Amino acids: CASSLGLSPLNYGYTF.